These T cell receptor beta chains were read from a single sample in a study of identical twins. TCRdb called the 5' RACE reads again in MiXCR, with one record for every CDR3 protein. The table records 1.5 million to 2 million distinct CDR3 sequences, 25% to 35% of them present only once. The sequenced material came from cord blood. The receptors here all came from a newborn girl in good health. Each CDR3 is given with its conserved first and last residue. The D gene is left open where the match is weak. Clone size is given for some rows only: seen once, a few or many times, or a class if the clone is expanded.

>.|TRBJ1-2|TRBV29-1|.
TGCAGCGTTGATGGCGGGATGGGCTACACCTTC
CSVDGGMGYTF
>once|TRBJ2-5|TRBV4-1|TRBD2
TGCGCCAGCAGCCAAGGGCCCTTTTGGCGGGAGGGAGGAGGGACCCAGTACTTC
CASSQGPFWREGGGTQYF
>.|TRBJ2-2|TRBV4-2|TRBD1
TGTGCCAGCAGCCAAGTAGACAGGGGCACCGGGGAGCTGTTTTTT
CASSQVDRGTGELFF
>.|TRBJ1-5|TRBV11-2|.
TGTGCCAGCAGCTTAACCCTACTAAGGGAGGGACAGCCCCAGCATTTT
CASSLTLLREGQPQHF
>few|TRBJ2-3|TRBV20-1|TRBD2
TGCAGTGCTAGAGATTCGGAGCGGGGGGGCACAGATACGCAGTATTTT
CSARDSERGGTDTQYF
>few|TRBJ1-1|TRBV20-1|.
TGCAGTGCTAGAGATTACCTAAGGGCGAACACTGAAGCTTTCTTT
CSARDYLRANTEAFF
>.|TRBJ1-5|TRBV24-1|TRBD1
TGTGCCACCAGTGATCAGGGGGAAGGCAATCAGCCCCAGCATTTT
CATSDQGEGNQPQHF
>.|TRBJ1-1|TRBV12-3/TRBV12-4|.
TGTGCCAGCACATCCGGTCTCATCCCTCGAGGGGCTGAAGCTTTCTTT
CASTSGLIPRGAEAFF
>few|TRBJ2-7|TRBV20-1|TRBD2
TGCAGTGCTAGTCGCCTTCTCTCTAGCGGGGGGATCTCCTACGAGCAGTACTTC
CSASRLLSSGGISYEQYF
>few|TRBJ2-7|TRBV25-1|.
TGTTCCAGCAGTGAACCCGGGTCCTCCTACGAGCAGTACTTC
CSSSEPGSSYEQYF
>many|TRBJ1-5|TRBV12-3/TRBV12-4|.
TGTGCCAGCAGCCCGGGACACCCCAATCAGCCCCAGCATTTT
CASSPGHPNQPQHF
>.|TRBJ2-2|TRBV29-1|TRBD2
TGCAGCGTTGAAGATCTAGCGGGAGAAAGCGGGGAGCTGTTTTTT
CSVEDLAGESGELFF
>few|TRBJ2-1|TRBV27|.
TGTGCCATTCCCTCTGGGGAGCAGTTCTTC
CAIPSGEQFF
>many|TRBJ2-7|TRBV27|.
TGTGCCAGAGAGGACAGCTACGAGCAGTACTTC
CAREDSYEQYF
>few|TRBJ1-6|TRBV15|.
TGTGCCACCAGCAGCCGACAGAACCGGAATTCACCCCTCCACTTT
CATSSRQNRNSPLHF
>few|TRBJ2-4|TRBV2|.
TGTGCCAGCAGACAGAAAAACATTCAGTACTTC
CASRQKNIQYF